This T cell receptor (beta chain) derives from a study of early T cells in non-severe SARS-CoV-2 infection. This clonotype counts as medium-sized (0.01 to 0.1%). Individual cDNA molecules were tagged with unique molecular identifiers, the study reported. From the 5' RACE reads, TCRdb called clonotypes with MiXCR, one entry per CDR3 protein. The sample has about 80,000 distinct CDR3 sequences; more than 5% are singletons. The CDR3 is made up of 15 amino acids. V lost 4 bases, J lost 1 base, and 6 bases stayed unmatched. Per the germline V gene, CDR1 is MNHEY and CDR2 is SMNVEV (reference sequence). The sample comprised whole blood. The chain links TRBV27 to TRBJ2-7, with 8 bases identical to TRBD2. This clonotype was obtained from an adult who was a healthcare worker with PCR-confirmed SARS-CoV-2 infection or an uninfected control (not recorded which). The CDR3 loop is CASSYDGTRSYEQYF. The CDR3 DNA reads as TGTGCCAGCAGTTACGACGGGACTAGATCCTACGAGCAGTACTTC.